This TCR beta chain appears in the sequencing data of a study of T-cell reconstitution after alpha-beta-depleted transplantation in children. Molecular barcoding with unique molecular identifiers was used for the TCRbeta library. TCRdb re-called the PCR reads with MiXCR, one entry per CDR3 protein. This sample carries 500,000 or so distinct CDR3 sequences, 30% to 35% of them seen once, and the ten largest clones take around 2.3%. V shed 2 bases, J shed 10 bases, and the junction held 14 bases outside the gene matches. Germline V CDR1 and CDR2: KGHDR, SFDVKD. This CDR3 is 16 amino acids long. This clonotype has more than one count but fewer than ten.

The sequencing here drew on PBMCs from the stem cell graft donor, taken from the stem cell graft. The source is a human donor who donated a stem cell graft to a child with aplastic anemia. The genes are TRBV24-1 and TRBJ1-1; 8 bases align to TRBD1. The CDR3 here is CATSDSGTGLLSGAFF. CDR3 nucleotides: TGTGCCACCAGTGATTCCGGGACAGGTCTGCTGTCGGGAGCTTTCTTT.